What follows are 15 T cell receptor beta chains derived from one specimen sequenced in a study of CD8 T cells in Susac syndrome. With random hexamers, about 0.5 to 1 ug RNA was reverse transcribed. TCRdb reprocessed the immunoSEQ multiplex PCR reads via MiXCR and lists one record per CDR3 protein. The sample has about 250,000 distinct CDR3 sequences; over 85% are singletons. The sample comprised CD4+ T cells from PBMCs. Receptor source: a human donor with multiple sclerosis.

This clonotype has only one observation. The V and J genes are TRBV25-1 and TRBJ1-2, with 8 nucleotides matching TRBD1. Germline CDR1 and CDR2: MGHDK and SYGVNS. With V trimmed by 3 bases and J by 4 bases, 13 bases remained unmatched. The CDR3 contains 17 residues. CDR3 residues: CASSDSAGQGGPYGYTF. DNA of the CDR3: TGTGCCAGCAGTGACTCGGCAGGACAGGGAGGGCCCTATGGCTACACCTTC.

The chain couples TRBV4-1 to TRBJ2-7; perhaps TRBD2 as D (5 bases). This CDR3 has 14 amino acids. Per germline, CDR1 MGHRA and CDR2 YSYEKL. With 0 bases removed from V and 3 bases from J, the gap between germline ends came to 9 bases. The CDR3 nucleotides read TGCGCCAGCAGCCAAGATACGGGATACTACGAGCAGTACTTC. Translating it yields CASSQDTGYYEQYF.

The CDR3, as DNA: TGTGCCAGCAGCGTAAGCGACCGGAGGGGAACAACGAACACCGGGGAGCTGTTTTTT. This codes for CASSVSDRRGTTNTGELFF. The chain joins TRBV7-9 to TRBJ2-2; TRBD2 might be the D (6 bases). Trimming shortened V by 5 bases and J by 0 bases, and 22 bases separated the two germline ends. Germline V lookup: CDR1 SEHNR, CDR2 FQNEAQ (reference sequence). This CDR3 spans 19 amino acids.

V gene TRBV29-1 combines with J gene TRBJ1-2, with D unresolved. CDR1 and CDR2 from the germline V gene are SQVTM and ANQGSEA. Trimming pared 5 bases from V and 0 bases from J, leaving 13 bases between. The CDR3 spans 14 residues. The CDR3 here is CSVIWAGSNYGYTF. The CDR3 DNA reads as TGCAGCGTTATCTGGGCGGGTTCTAACTATGGCTACACCTTC.

The chain combines TRBV19 with TRBJ1-1; perhaps TRBD1 as D (6 bases). The V and J ends lost 6 bases and 3 bases respectively, with 8 bases between them. The CDR3 contains 12 residues. The germline V gene has CDR1 LNHDA and CDR2 SQIVND (reference sequence). CDR3 coding DNA: TGTGCCAGTAGGGACAGAGACACTGAAGCTTTCTTT. As protein: CASRDRDTEAFF.

This clonotype was observed once. V usage is TRBV12-3 or TRBV12-4 and J usage is TRBJ1-1; no clear D gene. Trimming removed 6 bases from V and 5 bases from J, with 19 bases in between. The CDR3 has 15 amino acids. CDR3 sequence: CASRRRGGGETEAFF. The CDR3 DNA is TGTGCCAGCAGACGCCGCGGTGGTGGTGAGACTGAAGCTTTCTTT.

The chain is built from TRBV20-1 and TRBJ2-3; D uncertain. V shed 1 base and J shed 0 bases, with 11 bases lying between them. This CDR3 is 15 amino acids long. Germline values: CDR1 DFQATT, CDR2 SNEGSKA (reference sequence). The chain's CDR3 is CSARGPGSSTDTQYF. CDR3 sequence (DNA): TGCAGTGCTAGAGGCCCCGGATCTAGCACAGATACGCAGTATTTT.

The chain couples TRBV9 to TRBJ2-3; D is uncertain. The germline V gene encodes CDR1 SGDLS and CDR2 YYNGEE. This CDR3 has 15 amino acids. Trimming cost V 4 bases and J 1 base, with 13 bases left between them. The CDR3 nucleotides read TGTGCCAGCAGCTTCACCCCGTCGGGCACAGATACGCAGTATTTT. It specifies CASSFTPSGTDTQYF.

The V gene is TRBV25-1, the J gene TRBJ2-3; the D is unclear. V was pared by 3 bases and J by 6 bases, with 10 bases between. The germline gives CDR1 MGHDK, CDR2 SYGVNS. This CDR3 has 13 residues. The CDR3 spells CASSDRFGDTQYF. CDR3 sequence (DNA): TGTGCCAGCAGTGATCGTTTCGGGGATACGCAGTATTTT.

This chain joins TRBV19 and TRBJ2-5; 10 bases are a match to TRBD1. The CDR3 is 15 residues long. The germline gives CDR1 LNHDA, CDR2 SQIVND (reference sequence). V shed 1 base and J 4 bases; nucleotides not matched to a gene: 3. The CDR3 is CASSIGGDRGETQYF. The CDR3 nucleotides read TGTGCCAGTAGTATAGGCGGGGACAGGGGAGAGACCCAGTACTTC.

The CDR3 DNA sequence: TGTGCCAGCACCCCACTCCTGGCTTCCTACAATGAGCAGTTCTTC. It encodes CASTPLLASYNEQFF. The genes are TRBV2 and TRBJ2-1, with D unclear. The ends were cut back, 7 bases at V and 1 base at J, with 14 bases in the middle. Germline loops: CDR1 SNHLY, CDR2 FYNNEI. The CDR3 has 15 amino acids.

The rearrangement uses TRBV3-1 and TRBJ2-5; no firm D call. The CDR3 extends over 12 amino acids. V lost 5 bases, J lost 5 bases, and 9 bases lay in between. Germline CDR1 LGHDT, CDR2 YNNKEL (reference sequence). In nucleotides, the CDR3 is TGTGCCAGCAGCTTTGGGATGGAGACCCAGTACTTC. Translation gives CASSFGMETQYF.

The chain couples TRBV14 to TRBJ2-6; D gene unclear. This CDR3 has 14 amino acids. CDR1 is SGHDN, CDR2 FVKESK, per germline. The ends were cut back, 1 base at V and 2 bases at J, with 3 bases in the middle. Here the CDR3 DNA reads TGTGCCAGCAGCCAAGGGGCTGGGGCCAACGTCCTGACTTTC. This codes for CASSQGAGANVLTF. The complete variable domain, with remaining parts taken from reference TRBV14 and TRBJ2-6, reads EAGVTQFPSHSVIEKGQTVTLRCDPISGHDNLYWYRRVMGKEIKFLLHFVKESKQDESGMPNNRFLAERTGGTYSTLKVQPAELEDSGVYFCASSQGAGANVLTFGAGSRLTVL.

The chain links TRBV18 to TRBJ2-5, with 8 bases identical to TRBD1. The CDR3 runs to 15 residues. Germline CDR1 and CDR2: KGHSH and LQKENI. The junction had 10 bases not matched to a gene; V was cut back by 5 bases and J by 5 bases. CDR3 sequence reads: CASSSRGQLWETQYF. In DNA, the CDR3 is TGTGCCAGCTCATCCAGGGGGCAACTATGGGAGACCCAGTACTTC.

The chain combines TRBV15 with TRBJ2-1; tentatively, D is TRBD2 (5 bases). The CDR3 is made up of 16 amino acids. Trimming left V 0 bases short and J 11 bases short, with 20 bases between. CDR1 and CDR2 from the germline V gene are LNHNV and YYDKDF (reference sequence). CDR3 coding DNA: TGTGCCACCAGCAGAGATGAGGAGGTCCGAGGGCTTCAGCAGTTCTTC. Translated, it gives CATSRDEEVRGLQQFF.